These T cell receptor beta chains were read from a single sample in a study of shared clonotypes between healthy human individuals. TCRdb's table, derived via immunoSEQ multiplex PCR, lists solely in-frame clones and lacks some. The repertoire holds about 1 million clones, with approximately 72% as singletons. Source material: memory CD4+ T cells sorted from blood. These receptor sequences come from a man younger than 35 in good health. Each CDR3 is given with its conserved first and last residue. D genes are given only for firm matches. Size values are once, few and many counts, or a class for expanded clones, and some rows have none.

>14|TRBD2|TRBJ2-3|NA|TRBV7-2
CASSLDGGGDTQYF
TGTGCCAGCAGCCTGGACGGGGGAGGGGATACGCAGTATTTT
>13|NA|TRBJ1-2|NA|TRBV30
CAWSEQSNYGYTF
TGTGCCTGGAGTGAGCAGTCTAACTATGGCTACACCTTC
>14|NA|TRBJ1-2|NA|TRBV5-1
CASSQEGVGYGYTF
TGCGCCAGCAGCCAAGAGGGGGTGGGGTATGGCTACACCTTC
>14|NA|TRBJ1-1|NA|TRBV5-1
CASSLQGYNTEAFF
TGCGCCAGCAGCTTGCAGGGGTACAACACTGAAGCTTTCTTT
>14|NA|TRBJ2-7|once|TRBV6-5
CASRPNTGIYEQYF
TGTGCCAGCAGACCTAATACAGGGATCTACGAGCAGTACTTC
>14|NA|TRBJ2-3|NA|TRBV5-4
CASSLGDRTDTQYF
TGTGCCAGCAGCTTAGGGGACCGCACAGATACGCAGTATTTT
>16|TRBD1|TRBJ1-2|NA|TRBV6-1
CASSEPRTGNNYGYTF
TGTGCCAGCAGTGAACCTAGGACAGGGAATAACTATGGCTACACCTTC
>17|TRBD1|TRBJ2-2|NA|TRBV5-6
CASSPEQGEVGTGELFF
TGTGCCAGCAGCCCGGAACAGGGGGAGGTGGGCACCGGGGAGCTGTTTTTT
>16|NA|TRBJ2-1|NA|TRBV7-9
CASSPLRLGYSNEQFF
TGTGCCAGCAGTCCTTTGAGACTAGGTTATAGCAATGAGCAGTTCTTC
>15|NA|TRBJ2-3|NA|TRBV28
CASSLSRGPVDTQYF
TGTGCCAGCAGTTTATCGCGGGGGCCGGTAGATACGCAGTATTTT
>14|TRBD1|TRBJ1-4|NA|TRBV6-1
CASSGPGQGKKLFF
TGTGCCAGCAGTGGCCCGGGACAGGGAAAAAAACTGTTTTTT
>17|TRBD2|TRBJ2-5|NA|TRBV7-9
CASSLARGSGAQETQYF
TGTGCCAGCAGCTTAGCCCGGGGTAGCGGGGCACAAGAGACCCAGTACTTC
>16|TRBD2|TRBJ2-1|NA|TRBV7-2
CASSKGTSGSWNEQFF
TGTGCCAGCAGCAAAGGGACTAGCGGGAGTTGGAATGAGCAGTTCTTC
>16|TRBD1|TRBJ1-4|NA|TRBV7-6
CASSLAPAGGGEKLFF
TGTGCCAGCAGCTTAGCCCCGGCAGGGGGAGGTGAAAAACTGTTTTTT
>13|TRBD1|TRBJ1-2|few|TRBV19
CASAGTGVYGYTF
TGTGCCAGCGCAGGGACAGGGGTCTATGGCTACACCTTC
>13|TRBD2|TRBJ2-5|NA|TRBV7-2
CASSGGGRGTQYF
TGTGCCAGCAGCGGCGGGGGGCGAGGGACCCAGTACTTC
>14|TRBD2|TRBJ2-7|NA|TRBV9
CASSVSGRASEQYF
TGTGCCAGCAGCGTTAGCGGGAGGGCCTCCGAGCAGTACTTC
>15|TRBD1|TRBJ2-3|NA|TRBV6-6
CASSYVGGGTDTQYF
TGTGCCAGCAGTTACGTAGGGGGCGGGACAGATACGCAGTATTTT
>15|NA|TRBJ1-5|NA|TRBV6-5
CASRSGGGSNQPQHF
TGTGCCAGCAGATCTGGGGGGGGCAGCAATCAGCCCCAGCATTTT
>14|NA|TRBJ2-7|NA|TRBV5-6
CASSFRDGSYEQYF
TGTGCCAGCAGCTTCCGGGACGGTTCCTACGAGCAGTACTTC
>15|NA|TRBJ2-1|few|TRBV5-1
CASSRVADSYNEQFF
TGCGCCAGCAGCCGCGTAGCGGACTCCTACAATGAGCAGTTCTTC
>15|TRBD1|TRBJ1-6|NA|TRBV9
CASSPRTGLSSPLHF
TGTGCCAGCAGCCCCAGGACAGGTTTGAGTTCACCCCTCCACTTT
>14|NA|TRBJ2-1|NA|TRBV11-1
CASSGGSSYNEQFF
TGTGCCAGCTCCGGGGGCAGCTCCTACAATGAGCAGTTCTTC
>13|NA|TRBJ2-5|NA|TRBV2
CASSERGQETQYF
TGTGCCAGCAGTGAGCGCGGACAAGAGACCCAGTACTTC
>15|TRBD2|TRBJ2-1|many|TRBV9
CASSPRTSGRNEQFF
TGTGCCAGCAGCCCGCGGACTAGCGGGAGAAATGAGCAGTTCTTC
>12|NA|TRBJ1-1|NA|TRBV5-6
CASSLRDTEAFF
TGTGCCAGCAGCTTGCGGGACACTGAAGCTTTCTTT
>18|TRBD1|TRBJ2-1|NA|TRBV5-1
CASSSRSRDRETYNEQFF
TGCGCCAGCAGCTCTCGTAGCCGGGACAGGGAAACTTACAATGAGCAGTTCTTC
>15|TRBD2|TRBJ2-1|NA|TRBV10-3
CASAGSGSSYNEQFF
TGTGCCAGCGCAGGTAGCGGGAGTTCCTACAATGAGCAGTTCTTC
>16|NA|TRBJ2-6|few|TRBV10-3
CAISGGGASGANVLTF
TGTGCCATCAGCGGAGGGGGCGCGTCTGGGGCCAACGTCCTGACTTTC
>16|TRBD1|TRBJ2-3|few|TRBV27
CASSLGQGRGTDTQYF
TGTGCCAGCAGTTTGGGACAGGGTCGGGGCACAGATACGCAGTATTTT
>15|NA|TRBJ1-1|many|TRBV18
CASSPPGGMNTEAFF
TGTGCCAGCTCACCACCGGGGGGAATGAACACTGAAGCTTTCTTT
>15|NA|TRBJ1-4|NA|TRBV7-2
CASSLAASANEKLFF
TGTGCCAGCAGCTTAGCGGCGTCAGCTAATGAAAAACTGTTTTTT
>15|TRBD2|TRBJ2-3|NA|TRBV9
CASRPAGVMTDTQYF
TGTGCCAGCAGACCAGCGGGAGTGATGACAGATACGCAGTATTTT
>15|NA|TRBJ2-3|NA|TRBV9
CASSVASSGTDTQYF
TGTGCCAGCAGCGTGGCTAGCTCGGGCACAGATACGCAGTATTTT
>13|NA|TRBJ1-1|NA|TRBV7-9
CASSSQKNTEAFF
TGTGCCAGCAGCTCACAGAAGAACACTGAAGCTTTCTTT
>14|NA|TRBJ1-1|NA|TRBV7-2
CASSLDGAGPEAFF
TGTGCCAGCAGCTTAGATGGCGCGGGGCCAGAAGCTTTCTTT
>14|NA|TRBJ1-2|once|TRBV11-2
CASSLDITSKGYTF
TGTGCCAGCAGCTTAGATATAACTTCCAAAGGCTACACCTTC
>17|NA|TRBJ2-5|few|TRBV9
CASSVGKSGRGQETQYF
TGTGCCAGCAGCGTAGGGAAAAGTGGGCGGGGCCAAGAGACCCAGTACTTC
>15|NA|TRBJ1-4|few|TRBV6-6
CASSPRTAVNEKLFF
TGTGCCAGCAGTCCACGGACAGCCGTTAATGAAAAACTGTTTTTT
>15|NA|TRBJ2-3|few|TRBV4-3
CASSQDWGFTDTQYF
TGCGCCAGCAGCCAAGATTGGGGATTCACAGATACGCAGTATTTT
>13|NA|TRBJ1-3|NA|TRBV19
CASKGSTGNTIYF
TGTGCCAGTAAGGGCAGCACTGGAAACACCATATATTTT
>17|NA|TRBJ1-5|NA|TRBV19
CASAGDGIGQTQQPQHF
TGTGCCAGTGCGGGGGACGGTATTGGACAGACACAACAGCCCCAGCATTTT
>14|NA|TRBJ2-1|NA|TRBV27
CASSYTGRYNEQFF
TGTGCCAGCAGTTATACGGGACGCTACAATGAGCAGTTCTTC
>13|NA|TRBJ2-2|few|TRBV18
CASSPANTGELFF
TGTGCCAGCTCACCGGCAAACACCGGGGAGCTGTTTTTT
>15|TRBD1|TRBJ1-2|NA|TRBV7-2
CASSQGGRQGIGYTF
TGTGCCAGCAGCCAGGGGGGGAGACAGGGAATAGGCTACACCTTC
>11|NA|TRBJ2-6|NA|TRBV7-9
CASSGANVLTF
TGTGCCAGCAGCGGGGCCAACGTCCTGACTTTC
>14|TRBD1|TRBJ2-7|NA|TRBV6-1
CASKPGQISYEQYF
TGTGCCAGCAAACCGGGACAGATCTCCTACGAGCAGTACTTC
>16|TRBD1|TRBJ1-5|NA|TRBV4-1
CASSRQGVGGNQPQHF
TGCGCCAGCAGCCGGCAGGGGGTGGGGGGCAATCAGCCCCAGCATTTT
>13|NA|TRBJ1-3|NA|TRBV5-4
CASSGSSGNTIYF
TGTGCCAGCAGCGGCTCCTCTGGAAACACCATATATTTT
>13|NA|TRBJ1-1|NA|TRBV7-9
CASSPTGKVEAFF
TGTGCCAGCAGCCCCACAGGGAAGGTTGAAGCTTTCTTT
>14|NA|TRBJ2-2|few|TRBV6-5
CATTPYIRSGELFF
TGTGCCACCACCCCCTACATTCGGTCCGGGGAGCTGTTTTTT
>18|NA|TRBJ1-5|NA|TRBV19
CASSIARLPPGGNQPQHF
TGTGCCAGTAGTATAGCTAGATTACCTCCCGGAGGCAATCAGCCCCAGCATTTT
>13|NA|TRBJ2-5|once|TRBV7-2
CASSFGQSETQYF
TGTGCCAGCAGCTTTGGTCAGTCAGAGACCCAGTACTTC
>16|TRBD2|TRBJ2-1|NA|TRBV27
CASIPSGTSGIGEQFF
TGTGCCAGCATCCCATCAGGGACTAGCGGGATTGGTGAGCAGTTCTTC
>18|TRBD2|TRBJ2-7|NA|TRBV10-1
CASSDLGSLGLAPYEQYF
TGCGCCAGCAGTGACCTGGGGTCGTTGGGACTAGCCCCATACGAGCAGTACTTC